This TCR beta chain was observed in a study of graft-versus-host responses after intestinal transplantation. Only in-frame clones appear in the TCRdb table, and some are missing; sequencing was by immunoSEQ multiplex PCR. The repertoire has around 23,000 clones, over 90% of them found once; the top ten carry around 0.54%. This CDR3 has 12 residues. CDR1 SQVTM and CDR2 ANQGSEA come from the germline V gene. V lost 7 bases to trimming and J lost 5 bases, with 14 bases between them. Sample: PBMCs, taken 18 days after transplant. The receptor was derived from a human patient who received an intestinal transplant, so some T cells may come from the graft donor. The chain carries TRBV29-1 and TRBJ2-5; tentatively, D is TRBD1 (6 bases). In DNA form, the CDR3 reads TGCAGCGGGGACACCCACCGTGAGACCCAGTACTTC. As protein: CSGDTHRETQYF.